Described below is a single T cell receptor beta chain sequence and its context. The antigen is undetermined. The sample originates from a study of vaccination and CD4 T cells after COVID-19. About the study: Nasal swab PCR detected SARS-CoV-2 in convalescent patients, who comprised several mild cases and one severe case. Researchers treated cells with overlapping spike peptides taken from SARS-CoV-2, HCoV-NL63, HCoV-OC43 and HCoV-229E.

This sample's treatment: roughly 10-day PBMC culture with coronavirus spike peptide pools or control peptides (ViraFEST assay). An Oncomine TCR Beta short-read assay was used to sequence the DNA from cultured CD4+ T cells. Genomic DNA was drawn out of CD4+ T cells grown in culture. TCRdb independently ran MiXCR on the PCR reads; one entry per CDR3 protein. The sample yields 15,000 or so distinct CDR3 sequences, about 33% seen once. The sample taken for sequencing was cultured CD4+ T cells from blood. This sequence originates from a human donor with COVID-19.

The CDR3 region is CSARVTSGQETQYF. CDR3 bases: TGCAGTGCTAGAGTCACGTCGGGCCAAGAGACCCAGTACTTC. V usage is TRBV20-1 and J usage is TRBJ2-5, with D uncertain. This CDR3 has 14 residues. V was shortened by 1 base and J by 1 base, with 10 bases between the two germline ends. Germline CDR1 DFQATT, CDR2 SNEGSKA (reference sequence).